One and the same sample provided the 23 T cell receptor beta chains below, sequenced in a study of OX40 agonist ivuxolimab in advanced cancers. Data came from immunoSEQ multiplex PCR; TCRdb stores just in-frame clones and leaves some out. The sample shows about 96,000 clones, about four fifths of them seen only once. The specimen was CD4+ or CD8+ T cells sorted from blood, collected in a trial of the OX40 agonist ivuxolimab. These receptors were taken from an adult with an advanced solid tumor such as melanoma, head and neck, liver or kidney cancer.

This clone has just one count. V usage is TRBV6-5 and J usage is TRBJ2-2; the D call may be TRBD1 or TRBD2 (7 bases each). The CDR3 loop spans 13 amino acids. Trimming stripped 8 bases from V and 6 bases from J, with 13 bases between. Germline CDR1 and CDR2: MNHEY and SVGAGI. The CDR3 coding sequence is TGTGCCAGCGGGAGGGGGCAAGCCGGGGAGCTGTTTTTT. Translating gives CASGRGQAGELFF.

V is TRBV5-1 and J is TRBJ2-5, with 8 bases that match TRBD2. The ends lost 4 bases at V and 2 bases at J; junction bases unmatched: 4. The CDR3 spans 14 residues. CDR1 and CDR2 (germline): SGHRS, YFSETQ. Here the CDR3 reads CASSLTSGQETQYF. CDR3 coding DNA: TGCGCCAGCAGCCTTACTAGCGGTCAAGAGACCCAGTACTTC.

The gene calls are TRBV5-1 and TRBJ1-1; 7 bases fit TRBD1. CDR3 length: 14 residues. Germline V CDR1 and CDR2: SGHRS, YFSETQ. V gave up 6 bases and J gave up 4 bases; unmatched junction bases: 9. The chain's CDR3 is CASTGTGVGTEAFF. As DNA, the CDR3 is TGCGCCAGCACCGGTACAGGGGTAGGCACTGAAGCTTTCTTT.

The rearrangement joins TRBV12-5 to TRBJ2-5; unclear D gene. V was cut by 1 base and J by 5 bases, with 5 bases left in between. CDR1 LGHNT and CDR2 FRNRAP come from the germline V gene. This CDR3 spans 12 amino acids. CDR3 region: CASGLEGETQYF. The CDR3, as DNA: TGTGCTAGTGGTTTGGAGGGTGAGACCCAGTACTTC. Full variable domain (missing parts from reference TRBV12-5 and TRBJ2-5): DARVTQTPRHKVTEMGQEVTMRCQPILGHNTVFWYRQTMMQGLELLAYFRNRAPLDDSGMPKDRFSAEMPDATLATLKIQPSEPRDSAVYFCASGLEGETQYFGPGTRLLVL.

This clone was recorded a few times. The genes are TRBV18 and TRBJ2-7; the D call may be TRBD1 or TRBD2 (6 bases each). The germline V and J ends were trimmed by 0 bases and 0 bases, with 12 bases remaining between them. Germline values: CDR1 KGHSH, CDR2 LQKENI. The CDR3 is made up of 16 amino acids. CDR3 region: CASSPPIGGPSYEQYF. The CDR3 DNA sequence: TGTGCCAGCTCACCACCCATCGGGGGCCCCTCCTACGAGCAGTACTTC. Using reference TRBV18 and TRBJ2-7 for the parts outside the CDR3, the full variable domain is NAGVMQNPRHLVRRRGQEARLRCSPMKGHSHVYWYRQLPEEGLKFMVYLQKENIIDESGMPKERFSAEFPKEGPSILRIQQVVRGDSAAYFCASSPPIGGPSYEQYFGPGTRLTVT.

DNA for the CDR3: TGCGCCAGCAGCGACCCCCCCTACGAGCAGTACTTC. Translation gives CASSDPPYEQYF. The V gene is TRBV5-1, the J gene TRBJ2-7; D unclear. The CDR3 is 12 residues long. Trimming pared 4 bases from V and 2 bases from J, leaving 7 bases between. In germline, CDR1 is SGHRS, CDR2 YFSETQ.

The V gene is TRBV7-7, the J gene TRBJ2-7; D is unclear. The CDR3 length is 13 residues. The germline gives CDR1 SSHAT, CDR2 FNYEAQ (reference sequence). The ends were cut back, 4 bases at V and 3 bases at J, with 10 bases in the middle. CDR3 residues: CASSSHSDYEQYF. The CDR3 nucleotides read TGTGCCAGCAGCTCCCACAGTGACTACGAGCAGTACTTC.

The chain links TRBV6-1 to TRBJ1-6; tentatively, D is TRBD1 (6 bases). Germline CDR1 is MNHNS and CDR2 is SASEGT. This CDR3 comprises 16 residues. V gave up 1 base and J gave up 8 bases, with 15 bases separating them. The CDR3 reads CASSEVGRGMDSPLHF. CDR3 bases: TGTGCCAGCAGTGAAGTAGGCAGGGGTATGGATTCACCCCTCCACTTT.

The CDR3 bases are TGTGCCAGCAGTGACAGGGCTAGCACAGATACGCAGTATTTT. Translating gives CASSDRASTDTQYF. The chain links TRBV6-1 to TRBJ2-3; D is possibly TRBD1 (5 bases). From germline, CDR1 is MNHNS and CDR2 SASEGT. The CDR3 has 14 residues. V was shortened by 3 bases and J by 0 bases, with 7 bases between the two germline ends.

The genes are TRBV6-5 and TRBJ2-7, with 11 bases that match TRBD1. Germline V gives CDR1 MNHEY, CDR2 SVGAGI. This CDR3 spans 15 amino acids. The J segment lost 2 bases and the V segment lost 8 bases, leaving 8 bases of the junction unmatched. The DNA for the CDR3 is TGTGCCAGCCGGTACCGGGACAGGGGGACCTACGAGCAGTACTTC. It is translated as CASRYRDRGTYEQYF.

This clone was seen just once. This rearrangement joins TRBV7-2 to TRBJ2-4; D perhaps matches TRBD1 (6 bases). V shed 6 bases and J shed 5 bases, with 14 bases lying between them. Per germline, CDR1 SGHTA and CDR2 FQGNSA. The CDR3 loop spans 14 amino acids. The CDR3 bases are TGTGCCAGCAGAAAGGTGCCAGGGGAAAACATTCAGTACTTC. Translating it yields CASRKVPGENIQYF.

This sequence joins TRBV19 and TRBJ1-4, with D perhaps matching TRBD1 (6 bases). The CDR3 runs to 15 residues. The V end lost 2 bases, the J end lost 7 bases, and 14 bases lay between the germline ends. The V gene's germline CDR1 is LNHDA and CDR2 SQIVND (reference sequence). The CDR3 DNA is TGTGCCAGTAGTATATTCAACCGGGACACTGAAAAACTGTTTTTT. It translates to CASSIFNRDTEKLFF. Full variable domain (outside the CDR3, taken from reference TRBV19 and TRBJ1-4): DGGITQSPKYLFRKEGQNVTLSCEQNLNHDAMYWYRQDPGQGLRLIYYSQIVNDFQKGDIAEGYSVSREKKESFPLTVTSAQKNPTAFYLCASSIFNRDTEKLFFGSGTQLSVL.

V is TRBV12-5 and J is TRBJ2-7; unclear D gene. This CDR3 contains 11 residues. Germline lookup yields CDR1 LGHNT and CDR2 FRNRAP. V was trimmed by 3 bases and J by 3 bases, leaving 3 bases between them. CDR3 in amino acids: CASGLNYEQYF. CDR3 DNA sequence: TGTGCTAGTGGTTTAAACTACGAGCAGTACTTC.

The CDR3 sequence is CASSLGLWMEQYF. CDR3 DNA: TGTGCCAGCAGCCTCGGACTGTGGATGGAGCAGTACTTC. The chain has TRBV7-2 and TRBJ2-7, with D possibly being TRBD2 (5 bases). CDR1 and CDR2 from the germline V gene are SGHTA and FQGNSA. There are 13 residues in the CDR3. V was shortened by 5 bases and J by 7 bases, with 15 bases between the two germline ends.

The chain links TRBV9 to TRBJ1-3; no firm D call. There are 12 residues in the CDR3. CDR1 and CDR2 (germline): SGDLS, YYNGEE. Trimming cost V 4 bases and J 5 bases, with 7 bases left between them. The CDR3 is CASSSERNTIYF. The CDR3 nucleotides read TGTGCCAGCAGCTCAGAGCGAAACACCATATATTTT.

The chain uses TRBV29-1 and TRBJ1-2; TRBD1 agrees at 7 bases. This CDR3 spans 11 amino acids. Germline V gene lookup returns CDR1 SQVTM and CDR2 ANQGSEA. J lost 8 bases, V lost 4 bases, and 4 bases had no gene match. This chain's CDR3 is CSVGQGRGYTF. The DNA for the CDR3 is TGCAGCGTTGGACAGGGCAGGGGCTACACCTTC.

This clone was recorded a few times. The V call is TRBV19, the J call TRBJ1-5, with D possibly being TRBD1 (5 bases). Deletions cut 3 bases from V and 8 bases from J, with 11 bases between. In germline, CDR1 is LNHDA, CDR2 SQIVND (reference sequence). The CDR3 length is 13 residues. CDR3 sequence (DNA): TGTGCCAGTAGTATTGTGGGGGAAAAGCCCCAGCATTTT. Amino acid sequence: CASSIVGEKPQHF.

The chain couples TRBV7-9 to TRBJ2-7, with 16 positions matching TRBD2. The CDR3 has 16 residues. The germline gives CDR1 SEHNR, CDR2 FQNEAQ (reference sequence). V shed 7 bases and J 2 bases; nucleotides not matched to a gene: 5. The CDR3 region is CASMGLAGGPTYEQYF. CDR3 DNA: TGTGCCAGCATGGGACTAGCGGGGGGGCCTACCTACGAGCAGTACTTC. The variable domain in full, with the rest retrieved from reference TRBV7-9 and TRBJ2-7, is DTGVSQNPRHKITKRGQNVTFRCDPISEHNRLYWYRQTLGQGPEFLTYFQNEAQLEKSRLLSDRFSAERPKGSFSTLEIQRTEQGDSAMYLCASMGLAGGPTYEQYFGPGTRLTVT.

CDR3 DNA: TGTGCCTGGAGCGACCCGGAGGGGACAGCCACACCCTACGAGCAGTACTTC. This codes for CAWSDPEGTATPYEQYF. This chain links TRBV30 with TRBJ2-7; D is perhaps TRBD1 (7 bases). From germline, CDR1 is GTSNPN and CDR2 SVGIG (reference sequence). The ends were cut back, 3 bases at V and 2 bases at J, with 23 bases in the middle. The CDR3 contains 17 residues.

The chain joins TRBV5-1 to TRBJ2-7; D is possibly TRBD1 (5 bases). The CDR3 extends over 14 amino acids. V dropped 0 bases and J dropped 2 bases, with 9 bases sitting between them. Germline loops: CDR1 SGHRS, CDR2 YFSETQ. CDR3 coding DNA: TGCGCCAGCAGCTTGGTGGGGCTCCCCTACGAGCAGTACTTC. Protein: CASSLVGLPYEQYF.

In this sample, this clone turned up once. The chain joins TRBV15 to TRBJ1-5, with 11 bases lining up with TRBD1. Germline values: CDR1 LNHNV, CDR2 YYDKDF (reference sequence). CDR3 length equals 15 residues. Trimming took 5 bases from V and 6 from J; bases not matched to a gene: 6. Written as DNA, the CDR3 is TGTGCCACCAGCGCCAGGACAGGGGGCAGTCAGCCCCAGCATTTT. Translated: CATSARTGGSQPQHF.

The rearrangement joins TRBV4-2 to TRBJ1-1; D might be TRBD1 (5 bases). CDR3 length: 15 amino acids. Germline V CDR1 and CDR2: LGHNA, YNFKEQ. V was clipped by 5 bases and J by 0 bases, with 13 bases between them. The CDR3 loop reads CASSTGKGMNTEAFF. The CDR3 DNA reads TGTGCCAGCAGCACGGGGAAGGGGATGAACACTGAAGCTTTCTTT.

DNA for the CDR3: TGCAGCGTTGGGGGTGGAGGGGCCTCCTACGAGCAGTACTTC. Its translation is CSVGGGGASYEQYF. The chain recombines TRBV29-1 with TRBJ2-7; D might be TRBD2 (6 bases). V lost 4 bases and J 0 bases, leaving 13 bases between the germline ends. Germline CDR1 reads SQVTM; CDR2 reads ANQGSEA. The CDR3 covers 14 residues.